This T cell receptor beta chain came from a study of T cells in women clearing cervical HPV infection. A word on this clone: The CDR3 is cut off 3 residues early in the read; its end comes from the germline J gene.

Generated by immunoSEQ multiplex PCR, the TCRdb table keeps only in-frame clones and is missing some. In total, the table holds 45,000 to 55,000 clones. The CDR3 length is 18 residues. The V and J ends lost 4 bases and 0 bases, in that order; junction bases with no gene match: 9. Germline V gene lookup returns CDR1 SGHRS and CDR2 YFSETQ. This sequence originates from a woman aged 18 to 75 with a cervical HPV16 infection that either progressed to CIN3+ or cleared (not recorded which). The sample was blood buffy coat. V and J are TRBV5-1 and TRBJ1-6; the match to TRBD1 covers 8 bases. The CDR3 bases that were read are TGCGCCAGCAGCCGCGACAGGGGATCGAGCTCCTATAATTCACCC. Its translation is CASSRDRGSSSYNSP. The full CDR3 sequence reads CASSRDRGSSSYNSPLHF.